Listed below are T cell receptor beta chains from one sample, sequenced in a study of T cell responses to AZD1222 COVID-19 vaccine. Profiling relied on immunoSEQ multiplex PCR, and the TCRdb table lists in-frame clones only, not all of them. The sample shows some 88,000 clones, about 91% of them seen only once. Sequenced material: peripheral blood, taken on day 0 of AZD1222 vaccination. These receptors all stem from an adult in good health. CDR3s include the opening cysteine and the closing phenylalanine or tryptophan. The D gene is left open where the match is weak. The size field is filled for only some rows; it gives once, few, many or a size class.

clone size: NA
V gene: TRBV18
D gene: TRBD2
J gene: TRBJ2-5
CDR3 DNA: TGTGCCAGCTCACCTCCCGGGGGACTAGTTCGAGAGACCCAGTACTTC
CDR3 protein: CASSPPGGLVRETQYF

clone size: NA
V gene: TRBV7-8
D gene: NA
J gene: TRBJ1-3
CDR3 DNA: TGTGCCAGCAGCTTGGGCTGGGGCGGCGAAGGCACCATATATTTT
CDR3 protein: CASSLGWGGEGTIYF

clone size: NA
V gene: TRBV7-9
D gene: NA
J gene: TRBJ2-1
CDR3 DNA: TGTGCCAGCAGCCCCCCCGCCATGCCTCAGTTCTTC
CDR3 protein: CASSPPAMPQFF

clone size: once
V gene: TRBV29-1
D gene: NA
J gene: TRBJ2-5
CDR3 DNA: TGCAGCCTTCTCATAGTGGGGACCCAGTACTTC
CDR3 protein: CSLLIVGTQYF

clone size: NA
V gene: TRBV7-8
D gene: TRBD1
J gene: TRBJ1-6
CDR3 DNA: TGTGCCAGCAGCTTAAGGGGGGACAGTAATTCACCCCTCCACTTT
CDR3 protein: CASSLRGDSNSPLHF

clone size: NA
V gene: TRBV3-1/TRBV3-2
D gene: TRBD2
J gene: TRBJ2-1
CDR3 DNA: TGTGCCAGCAGCCGAAGGACTAGCGGGAGATACAATGAGCAGTTCTTC
CDR3 protein: CASSRRTSGRYNEQFF

clone size: few
V gene: TRBV10-3
D gene: NA
J gene: TRBJ1-1
CDR3 DNA: TGTGCCATCAGCCAGGACAGCAAGAACACTGAAGCTTTCTTT
CDR3 protein: CAISQDSKNTEAFF

clone size: NA
V gene: TRBV7-8
D gene: NA
J gene: TRBJ1-2
CDR3 DNA: TGTGCCAGCAGCCCCCATGCGGGTGGCTACACCTTC
CDR3 protein: CASSPHAGGYTF

clone size: NA
V gene: TRBV6-6
D gene: NA
J gene: TRBJ1-3
CDR3 DNA: TGTGCCAGCAGTTCCTCCCATACAGGGATGGGAAACACCATATATTTT
CDR3 protein: CASSSSHTGMGNTIYF

clone size: NA
V gene: TRBV20-1
D gene: NA
J gene: TRBJ1-2
CDR3 DNA: TGCAGTGCTAGTCCCGGGCAGGGGCCAGCTAACTATGGCTACACCTTC
CDR3 protein: CSASPGQGPANYGYTF

clone size: few
V gene: TRBV18
D gene: TRBD1
J gene: TRBJ2-7
CDR3 DNA: TGTGCCAGCTCACCACTAGTGGCAGGGGGCCTTTACGAGCAGTACTTC
CDR3 protein: CASSPLVAGGLYEQYF

clone size: NA
V gene: TRBV4-3
D gene: NA
J gene: TRBJ2-7
CDR3 DNA: TGCGCCAGCAGCCAAGGAACCGGACAGTTCTACGAGCAGTACTTC
CDR3 protein: CASSQGTGQFYEQYF

clone size: once
V gene: TRBV5-1
D gene: NA
J gene: TRBJ2-3
CDR3 DNA: TGCGCCAGCAGCTTGGCCACCGCCAGGGGAAGCACAGATACGCAGTATTTT
CDR3 protein: CASSLATARGSTDTQYF

clone size: once
V gene: TRBV5-1
D gene: NA
J gene: TRBJ1-1
CDR3 DNA: TGCGCCAGCAGCTTGACAGTAACGAACACTGAAGCTTTCTTT
CDR3 protein: CASSLTVTNTEAFF

clone size: NA
V gene: TRBV9
D gene: TRBD2
J gene: TRBJ2-7
CDR3 DNA: TGTGCCAGCAGCGTCAGAGCCAGCGGGAGCTACGAGCAGTACTTC
CDR3 protein: CASSVRASGSYEQYF

clone size: NA
V gene: TRBV7-9
D gene: NA
J gene: TRBJ1-2
CDR3 DNA: TGTGCCAGCGAAAAGCGGGGGGGACTCTATGGCTACACCTTC
CDR3 protein: CASEKRGGLYGYTF

clone size: few
V gene: TRBV9
D gene: TRBD1
J gene: TRBJ1-3
CDR3 DNA: TGTGCCAGCAGCGCTTCGACAGGGTGGGGAAACACCATATATTTT
CDR3 protein: CASSASTGWGNTIYF

clone size: NA
V gene: TRBV27
D gene: NA
J gene: TRBJ2-7
CDR3 DNA: TGTGCCAGCAGTTTATCCGAAACCTCCTACGAGCAGTACTTC
CDR3 protein: CASSLSETSYEQYF

clone size: NA
V gene: TRBV3-1/TRBV3-2
D gene: NA
J gene: TRBJ2-7
CDR3 DNA: TGTGCCAGCAGCCCATCTTCTAGCTACGAGCAGTACTTC
CDR3 protein: CASSPSSSYEQYF

clone size: NA
V gene: TRBV10-3
D gene: TRBD1
J gene: TRBJ1-4
CDR3 DNA: TGTGCCACAAGGGTGGGACAGCGTAATGAAAAACTGTTTTTT
CDR3 protein: CATRVGQRNEKLFF

clone size: NA
V gene: TRBV11-3
D gene: NA
J gene: TRBJ2-5
CDR3 DNA: TGTGCCAGCAGCCGGACAGTTCAAGAGACCCAGTACTTC
CDR3 protein: CASSRTVQETQYF

clone size: NA
V gene: TRBV5-4
D gene: NA
J gene: TRBJ2-7
CDR3 DNA: TGTGCCAGCAGCTTGGCCGTCCGCGACGAGCAGTACTTC
CDR3 protein: CASSLAVRDEQYF

clone size: NA
V gene: TRBV15
D gene: TRBD1
J gene: TRBJ1-6
CDR3 DNA: TGTGCCACCAGCGTCGGACAGGGGGATAATTCACCCCTCCACTTT
CDR3 protein: CATSVGQGDNSPLHF

clone size: once
V gene: TRBV5-1
D gene: NA
J gene: TRBJ2-3
CDR3 DNA: TGCGCCAGCAGCTCCGGGACCGCGGTAAGGACAGATACGCAGTATTTT
CDR3 protein: CASSSGTAVRTDTQYF

clone size: NA
V gene: TRBV28
D gene: NA
J gene: TRBJ2-7
CDR3 DNA: TGTGCCAGCACCCTGGGGGGAGCTCTACCCTACGAGCAGTACTTC
CDR3 protein: CASTLGGALPYEQYF

clone size: NA
V gene: TRBV27
D gene: TRBD2
J gene: TRBJ2-2
CDR3 DNA: TGTGCCAGCATCGGATGGGGGGGTTCGAACACCGGGGAGCTGTTTTTT
CDR3 protein: CASIGWGGSNTGELFF

clone size: NA
V gene: TRBV5-8
D gene: TRBD1
J gene: TRBJ2-7
CDR3 DNA: TGTGCCAGCAGCTTAGGGACAGGGATACTCTACGAGCAGTACTTC
CDR3 protein: CASSLGTGILYEQYF

clone size: NA
V gene: TRBV2
D gene: TRBD1
J gene: TRBJ2-3
CDR3 DNA: TGTGCCAGCAGTTTGGGGGACAGGGAAACAGATACGCAGTATTTT
CDR3 protein: CASSLGDRETDTQYF

clone size: NA
V gene: TRBV6-2/TRBV6-3
D gene: TRBD2
J gene: TRBJ2-7
CDR3 DNA: TGTGCCAGCAGTACCCTCCTAGCGGGAGGCGCCTACGAGCAGTACTTC
CDR3 protein: CASSTLLAGGAYEQYF

clone size: NA
V gene: TRBV4-2
D gene: NA
J gene: TRBJ2-7
CDR3 DNA: TGTGCCAGCAGCCAAGAGACAGGGAAGAAAGGAGGGTCTTACGAGCAGTACTTC
CDR3 protein: CASSQETGKKGGSYEQYF

clone size: few
V gene: TRBV5-1
D gene: TRBD2
J gene: TRBJ2-1
CDR3 DNA: TGCGCCAGCACAGCGGGAGAAACCTACAATGAGCAGTTCTTC
CDR3 protein: CASTAGETYNEQFF

clone size: NA
V gene: TRBV6-2/TRBV6-3
D gene: TRBD1
J gene: TRBJ2-7
CDR3 DNA: TGTGCCAGCAGTTACAACACCGGGACAGGGTCGTGGGAGCAGTACTTC
CDR3 protein: CASSYNTGTGSWEQYF

clone size: NA
V gene: TRBV25-1
D gene: TRBD1
J gene: TRBJ2-7
CDR3 DNA: TGTGCCAGCAGTCGCCCGGGACAGGGAGCCGAGCAGTACTTC
CDR3 protein: CASSRPGQGAEQYF

clone size: NA
V gene: TRBV19
D gene: TRBD1
J gene: TRBJ2-2
CDR3 DNA: TGTGCCAGTAGTATCCCGACAGGGGCCGTCACCGGGGAGCTGTTTTTT
CDR3 protein: CASSIPTGAVTGELFF

clone size: NA
V gene: TRBV28
D gene: NA
J gene: TRBJ2-5
CDR3 DNA: TGTGCCAGCAGCCATCAGGACGGTCACCAAGAGACCCAGTACTTC
CDR3 protein: CASSHQDGHQETQYF

clone size: few
V gene: TRBV6-5
D gene: TRBD2
J gene: TRBJ2-2
CDR3 DNA: TGTGCCAGCAGTTACACCCTAGCGGGATCTACCGGGGAGCTGTTTTTT
CDR3 protein: CASSYTLAGSTGELFF

clone size: NA
V gene: TRBV6-5
D gene: TRBD2
J gene: TRBJ2-1
CDR3 DNA: TGTGCCAGCAGTTACTCGTGGACTAGCGGGAGTGTGTCAAGGTTCTTC
CDR3 protein: CASSYSWTSGSVSRFF

clone size: NA
V gene: TRBV4-2
D gene: TRBD2
J gene: TRBJ2-1
CDR3 DNA: TGTGCCAGCAGCCAAGGGACTAGCGGGAGGGAAATCGGTTACAATGAGCAGTTCTTC
CDR3 protein: CASSQGTSGREIGYNEQFF

clone size: NA
V gene: TRBV5-1
D gene: NA
J gene: TRBJ1-3
CDR3 DNA: TGCGCCAGCAGCCAACAAGGGCCAGGAAACACCATATATTTT
CDR3 protein: CASSQQGPGNTIYF

clone size: NA
V gene: TRBV3-1/TRBV3-2
D gene: NA
J gene: TRBJ1-1
CDR3 DNA: TGTGCCAGCAGCTGGGGTTCCCGGGACACTGAAGCTTTCTTT
CDR3 protein: CASSWGSRDTEAFF

clone size: once
V gene: TRBV2
D gene: TRBD1
J gene: TRBJ1-3
CDR3 DNA: TGTGCCAGCAGTGAACAGGGGGATCGCTGGGGAAACACCATATATTTT
CDR3 protein: CASSEQGDRWGNTIYF